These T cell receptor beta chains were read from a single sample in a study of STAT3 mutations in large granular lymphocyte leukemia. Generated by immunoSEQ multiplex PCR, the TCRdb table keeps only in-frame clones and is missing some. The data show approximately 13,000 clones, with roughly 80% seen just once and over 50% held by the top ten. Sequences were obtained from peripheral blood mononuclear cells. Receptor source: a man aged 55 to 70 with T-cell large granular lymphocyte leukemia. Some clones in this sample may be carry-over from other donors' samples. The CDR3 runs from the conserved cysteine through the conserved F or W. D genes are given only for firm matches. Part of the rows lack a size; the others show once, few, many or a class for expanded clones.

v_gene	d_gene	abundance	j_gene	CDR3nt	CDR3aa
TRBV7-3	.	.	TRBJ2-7	TGTGCCAGCAGCCCCGGACAGGGAGGGGGCTACGAGCAGTACTTC	CASSPGQGGGYEQYF
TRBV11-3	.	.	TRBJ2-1	TGTGCCAGCAGCGGCGTAGGGGCTAGCTCCTACAATGAGCAGTTCTTC	CASSGVGASSYNEQFF
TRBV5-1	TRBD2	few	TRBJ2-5	TGCGCCAGCAGCCCGGGGGGAAGCCCCCCGGAGACCCAGTACTTC	CASSPGGSPPETQYF
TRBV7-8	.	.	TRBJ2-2	TGTGCCACAGGGCCAGAATTGGGCACCGGGGAGCTGTTTTTT	CATGPELGTGELFF
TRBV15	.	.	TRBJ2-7	TGTGCCACCAGCAGAGGCAAAAGCGACTGGGACGAGCAGTACTTC	CATSRGKSDWDEQYF
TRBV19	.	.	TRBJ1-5	TGTGCCAGTAGGGACACTAATCAGCCCCAGCATTTT	CASRDTNQPQHF
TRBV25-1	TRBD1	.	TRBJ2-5	TGTGCCAGCAGTGATTGGACAGGGGGCTTTAGCGAGACCCAGTACTTC	CASSDWTGGFSETQYF
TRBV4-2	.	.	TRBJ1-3	TGTGCCAGCAGCTCTCCCTCTGGGACTGGAAACACCATATATTTT	CASSSPSGTGNTIYF
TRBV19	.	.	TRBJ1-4	TGTGCCAGCCGACCGGGACCAACTAATGAAAAACTGTTTTTT	CASRPGPTNEKLFF
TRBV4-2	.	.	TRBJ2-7	TGTGCCAGCAGCCAAGCGTGGGACGGGGCCTACGAGCAGTACTTC	CASSQAWDGAYEQYF
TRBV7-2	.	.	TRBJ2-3	TGTGCCAGCTCGGAGCCCGCAGATACGCAGTATTTT	CASSEPADTQYF
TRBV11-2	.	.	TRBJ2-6	TGTGCCAGCAGCTCTGGATACTCTGGGGCCAACGTCCTGACTTTC	CASSSGYSGANVLTF
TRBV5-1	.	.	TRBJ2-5	TGCGCCAGCAGCCGCAAACCCCGACAAGAGTACCAAGAGACCCAGTACTTC	CASSRKPRQEYQETQYF
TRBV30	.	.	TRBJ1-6	TGTGCCTGGCTGGGGGACCGCCAAAATTCACCCCTCCACTTT	CAWLGDRQNSPLHF
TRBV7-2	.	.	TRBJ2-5	TGTGCCACCAAACGAGGGGGAGGTGAGACCCAGTACTTC	CATKRGGGETQYF
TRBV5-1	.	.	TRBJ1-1	TGCGCCAGCAGCCTAGACAGAAGGACTGAAGCTTTCTTT	CASSLDRRTEAFF
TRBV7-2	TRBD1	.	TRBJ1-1	TGTGCCAGCAGCTTACCATACAGGGGCGCTGAAGCTTTCTTT	CASSLPYRGAEAFF
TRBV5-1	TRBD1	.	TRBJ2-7	TGCGCCAGCAGCTGGGGGACAGGCTACGAGCAGTACTTC	CASSWGTGYEQYF
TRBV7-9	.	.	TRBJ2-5	TGTGCCAGCAGCTACCGAACCCCGGGGGAGACCCAGTACTTC	CASSYRTPGETQYF
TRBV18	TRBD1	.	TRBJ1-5	TGTGCCAGCTCCCTGACAGGGGGCAACGATCAGCCCCAGCATTTT	CASSLTGGNDQPQHF
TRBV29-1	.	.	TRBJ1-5	TGCAGCGTTGCCACAGCGGGAAGCAATCAGCCCCAGCATTTT	CSVATAGSNQPQHF
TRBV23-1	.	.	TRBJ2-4	TGCGCCAGCAGTCAGCCCAGCGCCAAGGGCAAAAACATTCAGTACTTC	CASSQPSAKGKNIQYF
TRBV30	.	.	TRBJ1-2	TGTGCCGGGAGGGGGGGGGCGCGGGGCTACACCTTC	CAGRGGARGYTF
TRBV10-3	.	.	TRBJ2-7	TGTGCCATCAGTGAGTCGATTGAACGGCGAGCCGAGCAGTACTTC	CAISESIERRAEQYF
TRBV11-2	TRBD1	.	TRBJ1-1	TGTGCCAGCAGCTGGACCCGGGGACAGGGACTAAACACTGAAGCTTTCTTT	CASSWTRGQGLNTEAFF
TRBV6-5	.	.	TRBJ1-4	TGTGCCAGCAGTCCCGGGACGGCAACTAATGAAAAACTGTTTTTT	CASSPGTATNEKLFF
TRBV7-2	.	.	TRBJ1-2	TGTGCCAGCAGCTTAGCGTGGGGGGCCTATGGCTACACCTTC	CASSLAWGAYGYTF
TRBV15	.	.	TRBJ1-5	TGTGCCACCAGCAGAGATCGGGGGGAAAATCAGCCCCAGCATTTT	CATSRDRGENQPQHF
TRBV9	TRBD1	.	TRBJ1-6	TGTGCCAGCAGCTCAGACAGGGCATATTCACCCCTCCACTTT	CASSSDRAYSPLHF
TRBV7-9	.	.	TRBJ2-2	TGTGCCAGCAGCTTAGAGGCAGGGGACCCCGGGGAGCTGTTTTTT	CASSLEAGDPGELFF
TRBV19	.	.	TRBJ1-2	TGTGCCAGTAGTGTGCGGCGGGGGGGTACCTATGGCTACACCTTC	CASSVRRGGTYGYTF